This TCR beta chain was recorded in a study of cytomegalovirus exposure and HLA in healthy donors. PCR primers comprised 60 Vbeta and 13 Jbeta primers. TCRdb's copy holds only in-frame clones and misses some; the assay was immunoSEQ multiplex PCR. The sample consists of roughly 160,000 clones, approximately 80% of them appearing once. The CDR3 spans 17 residues. CDR1 and CDR2 from the germline V gene are SGHRS and YFSETQ. V was clipped by 0 bases and J by 4 bases; unmatched bases: 10. This receptor was taken from a woman aged 25 to 45 in good health and CMV-seronegative. The source material was PBMCs. This sequence joins TRBV5-1 and TRBJ2-7, with TRBD2 matching over 10 bases. For the CDR3, the DNA is TGCGCCAGCAGCTTGGTGGGGACTAGCGCCCCGGGGTACGAGCAGTACTTC. Residues: CASSLVGTSAPGYEQYF.